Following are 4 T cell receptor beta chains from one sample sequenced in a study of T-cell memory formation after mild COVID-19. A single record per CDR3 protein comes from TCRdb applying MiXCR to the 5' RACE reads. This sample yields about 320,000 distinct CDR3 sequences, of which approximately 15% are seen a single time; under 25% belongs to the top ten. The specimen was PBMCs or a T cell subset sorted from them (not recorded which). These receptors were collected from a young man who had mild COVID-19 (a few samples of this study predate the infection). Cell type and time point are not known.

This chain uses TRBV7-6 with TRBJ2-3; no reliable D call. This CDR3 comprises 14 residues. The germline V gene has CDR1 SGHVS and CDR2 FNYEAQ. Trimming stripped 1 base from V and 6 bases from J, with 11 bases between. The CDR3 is CASSLGIARDTQYF. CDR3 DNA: TGTGCCAGCAGCTTAGGGATTGCCCGGGATACGCAGTATTTT.

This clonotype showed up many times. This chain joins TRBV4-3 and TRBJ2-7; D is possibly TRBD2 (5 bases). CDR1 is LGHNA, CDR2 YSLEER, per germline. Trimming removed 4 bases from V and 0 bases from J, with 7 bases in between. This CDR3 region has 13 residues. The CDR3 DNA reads TGCGCCAGCAGCCGGGGAGACTCCTACGAGCAGTACTTC. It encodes CASSRGDSYEQYF.

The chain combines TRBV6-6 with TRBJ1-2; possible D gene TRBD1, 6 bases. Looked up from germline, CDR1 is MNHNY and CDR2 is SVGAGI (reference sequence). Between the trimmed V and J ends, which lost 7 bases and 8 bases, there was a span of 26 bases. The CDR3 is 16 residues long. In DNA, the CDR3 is TGTGCCAGCACCCCACAGCTCCCCTCAGGGGAAGGAGGCTACACCTTC. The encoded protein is CASTPQLPSGEGGYTF.

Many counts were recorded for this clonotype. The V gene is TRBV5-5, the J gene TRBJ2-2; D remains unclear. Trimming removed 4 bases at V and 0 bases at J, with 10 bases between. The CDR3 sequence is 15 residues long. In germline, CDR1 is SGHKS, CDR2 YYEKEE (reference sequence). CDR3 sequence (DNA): TGTGCCAGCAGCCCACAGTTCGCGAACACCGGGGAGCTGTTTTTT. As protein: CASSPQFANTGELFF.